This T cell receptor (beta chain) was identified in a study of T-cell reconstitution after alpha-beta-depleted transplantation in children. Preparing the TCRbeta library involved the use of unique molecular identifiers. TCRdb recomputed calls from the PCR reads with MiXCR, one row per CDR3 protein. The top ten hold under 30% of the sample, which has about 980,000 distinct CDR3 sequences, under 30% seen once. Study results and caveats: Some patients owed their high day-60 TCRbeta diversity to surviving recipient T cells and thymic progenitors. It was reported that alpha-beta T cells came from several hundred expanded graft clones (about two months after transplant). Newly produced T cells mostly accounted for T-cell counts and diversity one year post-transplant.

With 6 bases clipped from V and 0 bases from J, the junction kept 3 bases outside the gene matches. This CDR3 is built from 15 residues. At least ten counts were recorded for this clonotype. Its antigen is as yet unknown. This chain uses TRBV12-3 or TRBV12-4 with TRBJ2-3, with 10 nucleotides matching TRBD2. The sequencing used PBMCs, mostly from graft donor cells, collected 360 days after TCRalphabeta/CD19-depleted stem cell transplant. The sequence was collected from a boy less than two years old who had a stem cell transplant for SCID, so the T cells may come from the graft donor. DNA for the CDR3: TGTGCCAGCAGACTAGCGGGGACTAGCACAGATACGCAGTATTTT. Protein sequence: CASRLAGTSTDTQYF.